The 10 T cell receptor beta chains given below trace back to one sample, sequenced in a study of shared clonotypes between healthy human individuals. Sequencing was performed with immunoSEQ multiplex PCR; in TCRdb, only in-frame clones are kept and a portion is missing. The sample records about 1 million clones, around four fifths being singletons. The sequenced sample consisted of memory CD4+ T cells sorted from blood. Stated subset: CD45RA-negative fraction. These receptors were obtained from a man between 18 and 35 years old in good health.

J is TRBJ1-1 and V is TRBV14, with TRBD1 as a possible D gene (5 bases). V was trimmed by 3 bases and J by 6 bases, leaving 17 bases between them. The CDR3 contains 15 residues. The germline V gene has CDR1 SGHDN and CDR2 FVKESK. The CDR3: CASSQGQGRVPEAFF. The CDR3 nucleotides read TGTGCCAGCAGCCAGGGGCAGGGTAGGGTCCCTGAAGCTTTCTTT.

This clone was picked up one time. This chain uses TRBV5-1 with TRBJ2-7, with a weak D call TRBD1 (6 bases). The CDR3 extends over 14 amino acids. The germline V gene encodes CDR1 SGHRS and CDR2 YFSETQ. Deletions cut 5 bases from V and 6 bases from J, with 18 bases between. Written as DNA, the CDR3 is TGCGCCAGCAGGCCCGGGACAAATTACGGCGAGCAGTACTTC. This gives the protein CASRPGTNYGEQYF.

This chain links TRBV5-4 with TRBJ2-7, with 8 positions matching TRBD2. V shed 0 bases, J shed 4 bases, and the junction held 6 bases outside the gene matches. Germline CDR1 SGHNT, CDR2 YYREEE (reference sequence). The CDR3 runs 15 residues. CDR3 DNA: TGTGCCAGCAGCTTGGATTCCAGCGGGAGATACGAGCAGTACTTC. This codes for CASSLDSSGRYEQYF.

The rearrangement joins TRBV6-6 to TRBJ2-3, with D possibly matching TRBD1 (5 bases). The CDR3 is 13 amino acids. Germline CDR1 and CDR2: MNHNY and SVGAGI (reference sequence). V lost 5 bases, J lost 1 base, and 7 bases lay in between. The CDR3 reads CASSATGTDTQYF. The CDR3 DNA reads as TGTGCCAGCAGTGCGACAGGCACAGATACGCAGTATTTT.

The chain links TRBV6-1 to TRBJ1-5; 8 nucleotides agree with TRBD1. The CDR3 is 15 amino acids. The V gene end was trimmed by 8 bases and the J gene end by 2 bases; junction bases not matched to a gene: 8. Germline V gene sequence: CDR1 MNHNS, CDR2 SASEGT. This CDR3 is CASGRGLNGNQPQHF. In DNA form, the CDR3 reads TGTGCCAGCGGCAGGGGGCTCAATGGCAATCAGCCCCAGCATTTT.

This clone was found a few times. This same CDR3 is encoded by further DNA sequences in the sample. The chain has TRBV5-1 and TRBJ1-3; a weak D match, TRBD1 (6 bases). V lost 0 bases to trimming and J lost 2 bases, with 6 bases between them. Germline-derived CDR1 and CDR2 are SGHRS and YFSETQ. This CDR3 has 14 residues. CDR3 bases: TGCGCCAGCAGCTTGGCAGGGGCTGGAAACACCATATATTTT. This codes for CASSLAGAGNTIYF.

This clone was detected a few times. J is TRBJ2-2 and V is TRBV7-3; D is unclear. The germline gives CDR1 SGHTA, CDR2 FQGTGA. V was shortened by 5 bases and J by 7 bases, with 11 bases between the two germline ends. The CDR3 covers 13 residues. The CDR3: CASSPTAVGELFF. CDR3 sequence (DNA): TGTGCCAGCAGCCCGACGGCCGTCGGGGAGCTGTTTTTT.

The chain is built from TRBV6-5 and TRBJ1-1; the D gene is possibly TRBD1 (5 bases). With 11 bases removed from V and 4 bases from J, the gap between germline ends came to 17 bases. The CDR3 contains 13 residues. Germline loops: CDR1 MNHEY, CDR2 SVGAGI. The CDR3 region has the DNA TGTGCCGCCAAGCCTGGGGGTGGCACTGAAGCTTTCTTT. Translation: CAAKPGGGTEAFF.

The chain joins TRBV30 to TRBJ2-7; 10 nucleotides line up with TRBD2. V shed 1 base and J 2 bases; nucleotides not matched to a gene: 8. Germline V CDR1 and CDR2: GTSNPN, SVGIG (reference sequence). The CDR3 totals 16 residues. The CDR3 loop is CAWSGRLAGLTYEQYF. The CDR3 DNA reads TGTGCCTGGAGTGGCCGACTAGCGGGTCTAACCTACGAGCAGTACTTC.

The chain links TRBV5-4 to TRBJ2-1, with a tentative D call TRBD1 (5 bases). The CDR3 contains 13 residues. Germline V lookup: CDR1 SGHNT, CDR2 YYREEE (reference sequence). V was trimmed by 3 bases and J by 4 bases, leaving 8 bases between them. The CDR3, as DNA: TGTGCCAGCAGCTCCACAGGTTACAATGAGCAGTTCTTC. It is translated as CASSSTGYNEQFF.